This T cell receptor beta chain originates from a study of CD8 T cell repertoires and HIV-1 epitope variants. Study context: Twenty-five autologous and known Gag and Nef epitope variant peptides each stimulated T cells separately.

In the case of this clone: Its cognate antigen is unknown.

Trimming removed 3 bases from V and 5 bases from J, with 17 bases in between. CDR1 and CDR2 from the germline V gene are PRHDT and FYEKMQ (reference sequence). The CDR3 extends over 15 amino acids. Profiling relied on immunoSEQ multiplex PCR, and the TCRdb table lists in-frame clones only, not all of them. The table shows about 5,000 clones, with approximately 72% occurring only once. The sample was cultured CD8+ T cells derived from PBMCs. The chain links TRBV13 to TRBJ2-7; D is unclear. This TCR was recovered from a male donor with HIV. In nucleotides, the CDR3 is TGTGCCAGCAGCTTCTCCGTCTCGCTGGGAAACGAGCAGTACTTC. Its translation is CASSFSVSLGNEQYF. The full variable domain, with the rest looked up from reference TRBV13 and TRBJ2-7, is AAGVIQSPRHLIKEKRETATLKCYPIPRHDTVYWYQQGPGQDPQFLISFYEKMQSDKGSIPDRFSAQQFSDYHSELNMSSLELGDSALYFCASSFSVSLGNEQYFGPGTRLTVT.